The clone carrying this TCR beta chain was observed a handful of times. The antigen is not known. This record belongs to a study of beta chain features in type 1 diabetes. Study-level results: Any HLA-type effect on TCRB rearrangement remained unresolved here.

There are 16 residues in the CDR3. J lost 4 bases, V lost 1 base, and 6 bases had no gene match. Germline CDR1 is MGHDK and CDR2 is SYGVNS. Every isolated RNA sample was fully reverse transcribed, so sequencing captured expressed TCRB transcripts. Method: immunoSEQ multiplex PCR; TCRdb's copy keeps in-frame clones and lacks some. The sample carries about 450,000 clones, 10% to 12% recorded once. Staining for CD45RO/CCR7/CD25/CD127/CD95/CD27 allowed sorting of CD4+ naive, central memory, regulatory and stem cell-like memory cells. Purity exceeded 98% in all sorted populations. Sequencing used naive CD4+ T cells from blood. The TCR sequence derives from a woman aged 18-29 years in good health. The V call is TRBV25-1, the J call TRBJ2-1; 8 nucleotides line up with TRBD1. The DNA for the CDR3 is TGTGCCAGCAGTGAATCCTCCGGGACAGGTTACAATGAGCAGTTCTTC. As protein: CASSESSGTGYNEQFF.